Below are 15 T cell receptor beta chains sequenced from a single sample in a study of cytomegalovirus exposure and HLA in healthy donors. PCR involved 60 Vbeta and 13 Jbeta primers. The repertoire was sequenced with immunoSEQ multiplex PCR; TCRdb's copy has only in-frame clones and lacks some. The sample holds about 93,000 clones, roughly 79% seen once. Sequenced: PBMCs. The receptors originated from a man aged 25 to 40 in good health and CMV-seronegative.

CDR3 sequence: CASSQALTIHYEQYF. DNA for the CDR3: TGTGCCAGCAGCCAAGCGCTGACTATCCACTACGAGCAGTACTTC. The chain is built from TRBV14 and TRBJ2-7; TRBD2 might be the D (5 bases). Germline V gene data show CDR1 as SGHDN and CDR2 as FVKESK. The V end was cut by 1 base, the J end by 3 bases, with 13 bases between. The CDR3 is made up of 15 amino acids.

This clone came up a few times. J is TRBJ1-2 and V is TRBV7-3; D is uncertain. The CDR3 extends over 15 amino acids. Per germline, CDR1 SGHTA and CDR2 FQGTGA. V gave up 4 bases and J gave up 5 bases, with 17 bases separating them. In DNA, the CDR3 is TGTGCCAGCAGCTCCGTACCCGCGGAGGAATATGGCTACACCTTC. Its translation: CASSSVPAEEYGYTF.

J is TRBJ2-7 and V is TRBV6-1, with a weak D call TRBD2 (6 bases). With 3 bases removed from V and 3 bases from J, the gap between germline ends came to 15 bases. The germline V gene has CDR1 MNHNS and CDR2 SASEGT. CDR3 length equals 15 residues. This CDR3 is CASSDSLWEDYEQYV. DNA of the CDR3: TGTGCCAGCAGTGACTCCCTCTGGGAGGACTACGAGCAGTACGTC.

The chain couples TRBV9 to TRBJ1-1; D is uncertain. There are 14 residues in the CDR3. The V gene's germline CDR1 is SGDLS and CDR2 YYNGEE. Trimming removed 3 bases from V and 4 bases from J, with 13 bases in between. The CDR3 DNA reads TGTGCCAGCAGCGGGACCGGAGCGGTCACTGAAGCTTTCTTT. It translates to CASSGTGAVTEAFF.

This rearrangement joins TRBV2 to TRBJ1-5; 8 bases are a match to TRBD1. The V segment lost 8 bases and the J segment 7 bases; nucleotides outside the gene matches: 16. The CDR3 spans 16 residues. Germline CDR1 reads SNHLY; CDR2 reads FYNNEI. This CDR3 reads CASDVQRTGLGQPQHF. The CDR3, as DNA: TGTGCCAGCGACGTTCAACGGACAGGGCTCGGACAGCCCCAGCATTTT.

In this sample, this clone turned up once. The chain joins TRBV11-2 to TRBJ1-2; weak D call: TRBD1 (6 bases). CDR1 and CDR2 (germline): SGHAT, FQNNGV. The CDR3 spans 15 residues. Trimming shortened V by 6 bases and J by 3 bases, and 17 bases separated the two germline ends. CDR3: CASSPRADSDYGYTF. The CDR3 DNA is TGTGCCAGCAGTCCCCGAGCGGACAGCGACTATGGCTACACCTTC.

The chain joins TRBV7-2 to TRBJ2-1; D may be TRBD2 (5 bases). Trimming stripped 1 base from V and 8 bases from J, with 12 bases between. From germline, CDR1 is SGHTA and CDR2 FQGNSA. The CDR3 runs 14 residues. The CDR3 nucleotides read TGTGCCAGCAGCTTAGAAGACGGGAACTATGAGCAGTTCTTC. It specifies CASSLEDGNYEQFF.

V is TRBV18 and J is TRBJ2-6, with D tentatively TRBD1 (6 bases). The V end was cut by 6 bases, the J end by 2 bases, with 14 bases between. The CDR3 has 16 amino acids. Germline V lookup: CDR1 KGHSH, CDR2 LQKENI. CDR3 sequence (DNA): TGTGCCAGCTCGCAGCAGGGGTCCCCTGGGGCCAACGTCCTGACTTTC. Translating gives CASSQQGSPGANVLTF.

This sequence joins TRBV7-2 and TRBJ2-1; unclear D gene. The CDR3 is 13 residues long. Germline CDR1 reads SGHTA; CDR2 reads FQGNSA. V lost 1 base, J lost 6 bases, and 7 bases lay in between. The CDR3 sequence: CASSLGPSNEQFF. In nucleotides, the CDR3 is TGTGCCAGCAGCTTAGGCCCTAGCAATGAGCAGTTCTTC.

V and J are TRBV19 and TRBJ1-2; 9 positions match TRBD1. The CDR3 loop spans 15 amino acids. After removal of 5 bases from V and 2 bases from J, the junction contained 6 bases not matched to a gene. Germline CDR1 LNHDA, CDR2 SQIVND (reference sequence). CDR3 in amino acids: CASSPRTGENYGYTF. The CDR3 DNA follows: TGTGCCAGTAGTCCGCGGACAGGGGAAAACTATGGCTACACCTTC.

J is TRBJ2-7 and V is TRBV6-6; D may be TRBD1 (6 bases). Germline CDR1 MNHNY, CDR2 SVGAGI (reference sequence). The CDR3 consists of 15 residues. Deletions cut 0 bases from V and 4 bases from J, with 13 bases between. Written as DNA, the CDR3 is TGTGCCAGCAGTTACTCGCAGGGTAGGGGGTACGAGCAGTACTTC. This translates into CASSYSQGRGYEQYF.

J is TRBJ2-7 and V is TRBV7-2; tentative D call: TRBD1 (5 bases). The CDR3 extends over 14 amino acids. V dropped 1 base and J dropped 0 bases, with 7 bases sitting between them. The germline CDR1 and CDR2 sequences are SGHTA and FQGNSA. The CDR3: CASSLGQLSYEQYF. The CDR3 nucleotides are TGTGCCAGCAGCTTAGGACAGCTCTCCTACGAGCAGTACTTC.

CDR3 sequence: CASSLYHSNYGYTF. The DNA for the CDR3 is TGTGCCAGCAGCTTGTACCACAGTAACTATGGCTACACCTTC. The V gene is TRBV5-4, the J gene TRBJ1-2; D not certain. Trimming stripped 1 base from V and 1 base from J, with 8 bases between. CDR1 and CDR2 from the germline V gene are SGHNT and YYREEE (reference sequence). The CDR3 has 14 residues.

This chain links TRBV7-6 with TRBJ2-1, with D possibly TRBD1 on 5 matching bases. The CDR3 is 14 amino acids. The germline V gene has CDR1 SGHVS and CDR2 FNYEAQ. V lost 4 bases, J lost 4 bases, and 11 bases lay in between. In DNA, the CDR3 is TGTGCCAGCAGCTCCCAAGACAGTTACAATGAGCAGTTCTTC. Its protein is CASSSQDSYNEQFF.

The rearrangement links TRBV6-5 to TRBJ1-2; D uncertain. The germline V and J ends were trimmed by 0 bases and 3 bases, with 5 bases remaining between them. In germline, CDR1 is MNHEY, CDR2 SVGAGI. The CDR3 totals 13 residues. CDR3 sequence (DNA): TGTGCCAGCAGTTACTCGGGAGACTATGGCTACACCTTC. It codes for CASSYSGDYGYTF.